Below, 26 T cell receptor beta chains from the same sample are listed, as sequenced in a study of blood T cell repertoires in COVID-19 (dated by TCRdb to the early 2020s). Library prep was done by the immunoSEQ multiplex PCR assay. Not all clones reach the TCRdb copy of this immuneACCESS table, which keeps in-frame sequences only. Checked studies attribute under half of the gap to unresolved V genes and leave the rest unexplained. The sample yields 200,000 to 250,000 clones; 80% to 90% were counted once. Approximately 3.5% of the sample comes from the top ten. The sequenced material came from PBMCs or T cells enriched from blood (not recorded which). The receptors were sampled from a young woman in a cohort exposed to, infected with or recovered from COVID-19 (not recorded which).

V is TRBV4-1 and J is TRBJ2-3; the D gene is possibly TRBD2 (5 bases). V lost 4 bases and J 5 bases, leaving 10 bases between the germline ends. The length of the CDR3 is 13 residues. Germline V gene lookup returns CDR1 MGHRA and CDR2 YSYEKL. The CDR3 here is CASSPRGIDTQYF. CDR3 coding DNA: TGCGCCAGCAGCCCCAGAGGGATAGATACGCAGTATTTT.

This clone was counted a single time. This chain links TRBV3-1 (or the pseudogene TRBV3-2) with TRBJ2-2; the match to TRBD2 covers 12 bases. The CDR3 spans 16 residues. Unmatched junction bases numbered 3, after V lost 0 bases and J lost 7 bases. Germline loops: CDR1 LGHDT, CDR2 YNNKEL (reference sequence). Here the CDR3 reads CASSQDLTSGGGELFF. The CDR3 bases are TGTGCCAGCAGCCAAGATCTGACTAGCGGGGGCGGGGAGCTGTTTTTT.

The chain has TRBV5-1 and TRBJ2-2, with TRBD2 identical over 8 bases. The CDR3 extends over 15 amino acids. The trim removed 2 bases at V and 2 bases at J, leaving 2 bases unmatched. Looked up from germline, CDR1 is SGHRS and CDR2 is YFSETQ. The CDR3 loop is CASSLAGANTGELFF. As DNA, the CDR3 is TGCGCCAGCAGCTTAGCGGGGGCTAACACCGGGGAGCTGTTTTTT.

This chain connects TRBV28 to TRBJ1-5; no clear D. Trimming shortened V by 4 bases and J by 4 bases, and 5 bases separated the two germline ends. Germline V gives CDR1 MDHEN, CDR2 SYDVKM. The CDR3 is 12 amino acids. The CDR3 nucleotides are TGTGCCAGCAGTTATTTAAATCAGCCCCAGCATTTT. It translates to CASSYLNQPQHF.

The V and J genes are TRBV6-5 and TRBJ2-2; weak D call: TRBD2 (6 bases). This CDR3 region has 14 residues. CDR1 is MNHEY and CDR2 is SVGAGI in the germline V gene. V was clipped by 5 bases and J by 8 bases, with 15 bases between them. The CDR3 nucleotides are TGTGCCAGCAGTCTGACTAGAGAGATGGGGGAGCTGTTTTTT. Its translation is CASSLTREMGELFF.

This sequence joins TRBV5-1 and TRBJ2-7; TRBD1 matches 10 bases. The germline CDR1 and CDR2 sequences are SGHRS and YFSETQ. The CDR3 covers 14 residues. After removal of 4 bases from V and 3 bases from J, the junction contained 4 bases not matched to a gene. The CDR3 sequence: CASSPGTGVYEQYF. The CDR3 nucleotides read TGCGCCAGCAGCCCTGGGACAGGGGTCTACGAGCAGTACTTC.

This chain uses TRBV10-3 with TRBJ2-1; 9 bases align to TRBD2. Looked up from germline, CDR1 is ENHRY and CDR2 is SYGVKD. CDR3 size: 14 residues. The trim removed 5 bases at V and 2 bases at J, leaving 1 base unmatched. CDR3 residues: CAISSSGAYNEQFF. In DNA form, the CDR3 reads TGTGCCATCAGTTCTAGCGGGGCCTACAATGAGCAGTTCTTC.

This sequence joins TRBV6-5 and TRBJ2-2; D gene ambiguous. Trimming removed 6 bases at V and 7 bases at J, with 12 bases between. The CDR3 extends over 13 amino acids. Germline loops: CDR1 MNHEY, CDR2 SVGAGI. The CDR3 spells CASSSESGGELFF. The CDR3 region has the DNA TGTGCCAGCAGCTCTGAATCGGGCGGGGAGCTGTTTTTT.

The rearrangement links TRBV14 to TRBJ2-1; 7 bases fit TRBD2. The CDR3 runs to 16 residues. Trimming cost V 4 bases and J 1 base; bases outside gene matches: 7. Germline V gives CDR1 SGHDN, CDR2 FVKESK. CDR3 region: CASSPQRERSYNEQFF. The CDR3 nucleotides read TGTGCCAGCAGCCCGCAGCGGGAACGGTCCTACAATGAGCAGTTCTTC.

V and J are TRBV11-3 and TRBJ2-1; 10 positions match TRBD2. The CDR3 has 16 residues. CDR1 is SGHNT and CDR2 is YENEEA in the germline V gene. Trimming at V came to 5 bases and at J to 4 bases, leaving 8 bases not matched to a gene. CDR3 coding DNA: TGTGCCAGCAGCCCCAGGACTAGCGGACCGTACAATGAGCAGTTCTTC. Protein sequence: CASSPRTSGPYNEQFF.

This sequence joins TRBV5-6 and TRBJ2-2; maybe TRBD2 (5 bases). This CDR3 is built from 17 residues. CDR1 and CDR2 (germline): SGHDT, YYEEEE. V lost 0 bases, J lost 7 bases, and 19 bases lay in between. The CDR3 region has the DNA TGTGCCAGCAGCTTGGGACTATCCTTCCCAAGGTACGGGGAGCTGTTTTTT. It encodes CASSLGLSFPRYGELFF.

The J gene is TRBJ2-7, the V gene TRBV10-3; D is perhaps TRBD1 (6 bases). This CDR3 is built from 13 residues. V lost 11 bases, J lost 2 bases, and 16 bases lay in between. Germline V gene lookup returns CDR1 ENHRY and CDR2 SYGVKD. As DNA, the CDR3 is TGTGCCGCCTCCCGGGACATCGCCTACGAGCAGTACTTC. Protein sequence: CAASRDIAYEQYF.

This clone occurred a few times. Here the CDR3 DNA reads TGCGCCAGCAGTACACAGACCCGGTTTGGCCACGAGCAGTACTTC. It codes for CASSTQTRFGHEQYF. This rearrangement joins TRBV10-1 to TRBJ2-7; D gene uncertain. CDR3 length: 15 residues. The V and J ends lost 5 bases and 5 bases respectively, with 19 bases between them. Germline lookup yields CDR1 WNHNN and CDR2 SYGVQD (reference sequence).

V is TRBV2 and J is TRBJ1-4; D is undetermined. The CDR3 has 13 residues. The V and J ends lost 6 bases and 0 bases respectively, with 5 bases between them. Germline V gene lookup returns CDR1 SNHLY and CDR2 FYNNEI. In DNA, the CDR3 is TGTGCCAGCAGAGCAACAACTAATGAAAAACTGTTTTTT. Encoded protein: CASRATTNEKLFF.

V usage is TRBV20-1 and J usage is TRBJ1-1, with a tentative D call TRBD1 (5 bases). This CDR3 is 13 amino acids long. CDR1 is DFQATT, CDR2 SNEGSKA, per germline (reference sequence). The V end lost 3 bases, the J end lost 7 bases, and 15 bases lay between the germline ends. Written as DNA, the CDR3 is TGCAGTGCTAGTCCGGCAGCCGGGGGTGAAGCTTTCTTT. Protein sequence: CSASPAAGGEAFF.

J is TRBJ2-2 and V is TRBV7-3, with D perhaps TRBD1 (6 bases). Germline assignment: CDR1 SGHTA and CDR2 FQGTGA. The V end lost 5 bases, the J end lost 0 bases, and 13 bases lay between the germline ends. The CDR3 consists of 16 residues. Here the CDR3 reads CASSPRQVANTGELFF. The CDR3 nucleotides are TGTGCCAGCAGCCCTCGACAGGTTGCGAACACCGGGGAGCTGTTTTTT.

This chain connects TRBV19 to TRBJ1-4; TRBD1 agrees at 11 bases. Germline CDR1 is LNHDA and CDR2 is SQIVND (reference sequence). With 6 bases clipped from V and 2 bases from J, the junction kept 11 bases outside the gene matches. CDR3 length: 18 amino acids. In DNA, the CDR3 is TGTGCCAGTAGCAGATCGAGGGACAGGGGGTCCACTAATGAAAAACTGTTTTTT. Amino acid sequence: CASSRSRDRGSTNEKLFF.

The chain links TRBV10-1 to TRBJ1-1; D may be TRBD1 (5 bases). The CDR3 covers 13 residues. The V and J ends lost 4 bases and 6 bases respectively, with 12 bases between them. Germline V gene sequence: CDR1 WNHNN, CDR2 SYGVQD (reference sequence). CDR3 DNA: TGCGCCAGCAGTGTCAGGGTAGGGGCTGAAGCTTTCTTT. Its translation: CASSVRVGAEAFF.

The V gene is TRBV3-1 (or the pseudogene TRBV3-2), the J gene TRBJ1-4; 9 bases line up with TRBD1. V shed 4 bases, J shed 7 bases, and the junction held 10 bases outside the gene matches. The CDR3 consists of 16 residues. Germline assignment: CDR1 LGHDT and CDR2 YNNKEL (reference sequence). CDR3 region: CASSPDIRGQGEKLFF. The CDR3 DNA follows: TGTGCCAGCAGCCCCGACATCCGGGGACAGGGTGAAAAACTGTTTTTT.

The chain is built from TRBV18 and TRBJ1-5; no clear D. In germline, CDR1 is KGHSH, CDR2 LQKENI. The CDR3 consists of 16 residues. Deletions cut 1 base from V and 2 bases from J, with 12 bases between. The CDR3 here is CASSPQNGLGNQPQHF. The DNA of the CDR3 is TGTGCCAGCTCACCACAAAACGGGTTGGGCAATCAGCCCCAGCATTTT.

The chain employs TRBV11-2 and TRBJ2-7; D perhaps matches TRBD1 (6 bases). The ends were cut back, 4 bases at V and 0 bases at J, with 10 bases in the middle. This CDR3 has 14 amino acids. Germline lookup yields CDR1 SGHAT and CDR2 FQNNGV. CDR3 protein: CASSSYRDSYEQYF. The CDR3 DNA reads as TGTGCCAGCAGCTCATACAGGGACTCCTACGAGCAGTACTTC.

The rearrangement joins TRBV19 to TRBJ1-2; D perhaps matches TRBD1 (6 bases). V gave up 5 bases and J gave up 4 bases, with 11 bases separating them. The CDR3 consists of 13 residues. Germline CDR1 is LNHDA and CDR2 is SQIVND (reference sequence). For the CDR3, the DNA is TGTGCCAGTAGTCTCGACAGGATCTATGGCTACACCTTC. It specifies CASSLDRIYGYTF.

The chain joins TRBV5-4 to TRBJ1-1, with D possibly being TRBD1 (6 bases). Per the germline V gene, CDR1 is SGHNT and CDR2 is YYREEE (reference sequence). The V gene lost 0 bases and the J gene lost 3 bases, with 15 bases spanning the gap. The CDR3 sequence is 16 residues long. CDR3 loop: CASSLGQDLRDTEAFF. CDR3 DNA: TGTGCCAGCAGCTTGGGACAGGACTTAAGGGACACTGAAGCTTTCTTT.

The V call is TRBV13, the J call TRBJ1-2; 7 positions match TRBD1. This CDR3 comprises 17 residues. Losses at the gene ends were 5 bases for V and 5 bases for J; bases not matched to a gene: 17. Germline CDR1 and CDR2: PRHDT and FYEKMQ (reference sequence). CDR3 in DNA: TGTGCCAGCAGCCACCCCTCCGGACAGGAGCAGATATATGGCTACACCTTC. Residues: CASSHPSGQEQIYGYTF. The entire variable domain, with the rest obtained from reference TRBV13 and TRBJ1-2, is as follows: AAGVIQSPRHLIKEKRETATLKCYPIPRHDTVYWYQQGPGQDPQFLISFYEKMQSDKGSIPDRFSAQQFSDYHSELNMSSLELGDSALYFCASSHPSGQEQIYGYTFGSGTRLTVV.

The chain employs TRBV19 and TRBJ2-1, with D perhaps matching TRBD1 (6 bases). Trimming cost V 5 bases and J 7 bases, with 24 bases left between them. The CDR3 is 17 amino acids. Germline CDR1 LNHDA, CDR2 SQIVND (reference sequence). CDR3 residues: CASSPRPDIGGWNEQFF. DNA for the CDR3: TGTGCCAGTAGTCCTCGTCCGGACATAGGGGGTTGGAATGAGCAGTTCTTC.

J is TRBJ2-3 and V is TRBV5-6, with D uncertain. The CDR3 totals 13 residues. Germline-derived CDR1 and CDR2 are SGHDT and YYEEEE. Trimming left V 3 bases short and J 5 bases short, with 10 bases between. The CDR3 DNA is TGTGCCAGCAGCTCCCGGGTGGTAGATACGCAGTATTTT. Amino acid sequence: CASSSRVVDTQYF.